This T cell receptor beta chain was sequenced for a study of T cells after yellow fever vaccination. Study conclusions and caveats: The secondary response was weaker, and its peak arrived faster, on day 5 versus 15. The booster saw the reappearance of most primary-vaccination clones (roughly 97% CD4, 70% to 90% CD8).

Remarks on this clonotype: What it binds is not known.

A 5'RACE template-switching step, the method used to make TCR cDNA, added a universal primer site and UMIs. TCRdb used MiXCR to reprocess the 5' RACE reads, holding one entry per CDR3 protein. The data contain hundreds of thousands of distinct CDR3 sequences, 9% to 15% of them singletons. The sample here was PBMCs, taken on the day of the yellow fever booster vaccination. The TCR comes from a man aged 30 to 39 who received the YFV17D yellow fever vaccine.

The CDR3 protein is CASRGKGGYTF. DNA of the CDR3: TGTGCCAGCAGGGGCAAGGGAGGCTACACCTTC. The rearrangement links TRBV7-9 to TRBJ1-2; D remains unclear. Germline values: CDR1 SEHNR, CDR2 FQNEAQ (reference sequence). The CDR3 consists of 11 residues. Trimming took off 6 bases at V and 8 bases at J, with 10 bases between the two ends.